The 18 T cell receptor beta chains in this list originate from one sample, sequenced in a study of tumor-infiltrating lymphocytes in localized non-small cell lung cancer. Sequencing used immunoSEQ multiplex PCR; TCRdb keeps in-frame clones, though not all of them. The data contain under 4,000 clones, under 75% of them seen just once; the ten biggest clones take up about 24%. The specimen sequenced was uninvolved lung tissue not adjacent to the tumor. The receptors here all came from a human donor with non-small cell lung cancer.

The rearrangement joins TRBV19 to TRBJ1-1; TRBD1 matches 11 bases. This CDR3 contains 13 residues. The germline V gene has CDR1 LNHDA and CDR2 SQIVND (reference sequence). V was clipped by 6 bases and J by 5 bases; unmatched bases: 2. Written as DNA, the CDR3 is TGTGCCAGTAGGGACAGGGGGCTAACTGAAGCTTTCTTT. It is translated as CASRDRGLTEAFF.

This clone was found a few times. This rearrangement joins TRBV28 to TRBJ2-2; weak D call: TRBD1 (6 bases). Germline V gene lookup returns CDR1 MDHEN and CDR2 SYDVKM. V was clipped by 4 bases and J by 6 bases, with 12 bases between them. The CDR3 has 14 amino acids. The CDR3 here is CASSSSGAAGELFF. The CDR3 nucleotides read TGTGCCAGCAGTTCGTCAGGGGCCGCCGGGGAGCTGTTTTTT.

This clone has a handful of counts. The V call is TRBV19, the J call TRBJ1-1; D uncertain. Germline loops: CDR1 LNHDA, CDR2 SQIVND (reference sequence). This CDR3 has 14 amino acids. V was pared by 3 bases and J by 0 bases, with 8 bases between. The CDR3 DNA reads as TGTGCCAGTAGTATCGGAGGTATGAACACTGAAGCTTTCTTT. This gives the protein CASSIGGMNTEAFF.

This clone was detected a few times. V gene TRBV5-1 combines with J gene TRBJ2-1; D gene unclear. Germline CDR1 is SGHRS and CDR2 is YFSETQ. V was cut by 2 bases and J by 8 bases, with 17 bases left in between. The CDR3 extends over 15 amino acids. CDR3 in DNA: TGCGCCAGCAGCTTACCAGTCGGAACCTTCGATGAGCAGTTCTTC. The encoded protein is CASSLPVGTFDEQFF.

The gene calls are TRBV5-3 and TRBJ2-4; D tentatively reads TRBD1 or TRBD2 (6 bases each). TRBV5-3 is reported as an ORF; its role is uncertain. CDR3 size: 15 residues. V was cut by 0 bases and J by 2 bases, with 9 bases left in between. This chain's CDR3 is CARSLGGAPKNIQYF. The CDR3 DNA sequence: TGTGCCAGAAGCTTGGGGGGGGCCCCCAAAAACATTCAGTACTTC.

V usage is TRBV5-1 and J usage is TRBJ2-7; 8 bases match TRBD2. Looked up from germline, CDR1 is SGHRS and CDR2 is YFSETQ. CDR3 length: 14 amino acids. V dropped 6 bases and J dropped 2; count of bases not matched to a gene: 7. The CDR3 nucleotides read TGCGCCAGCACTCCAGCGGGGGTGACCTACGAGCAGTACTTC. Encoded protein: CASTPAGVTYEQYF.

The V and J genes are TRBV9 and TRBJ2-5; 10 bases agree with TRBD1. Per germline, CDR1 SGDLS and CDR2 YYNGEE. The trim removed 4 bases at V and 5 bases at J, leaving 11 bases unmatched. The length of the CDR3 is 16 residues. CDR3 sequence reads: CASSMTGGSAWETQYF. In nucleotides, the CDR3 is TGTGCCAGCAGCATGACAGGGGGCTCCGCTTGGGAGACCCAGTACTTC.

This clone was counted between two and nine times. The chain couples TRBV20-1 to TRBJ1-1, with no clear D. V was pared by 6 bases and J by 7 bases, with 9 bases between. CDR1 is DFQATT and CDR2 is SNEGSKA in the germline V gene (reference sequence). The CDR3 runs 10 residues. The CDR3 bases are TGCAGTGCCCGACATGGTGAAGCTTTCTTT. It codes for CSARHGEAFF.

The chain joins TRBV7-3 to TRBJ1-1, with D possibly matching TRBD1 (5 bases). The CDR3 is made up of 15 amino acids. Trimming took 0 bases from V and 1 from J, leaving 9 bases between them. Germline-derived CDR1 and CDR2 are SGHTA and FQGTGA. This CDR3 is CASSLTKRGNTEAFF. The CDR3 DNA sequence: TGTGCCAGCAGCTTAACTAAAAGGGGGAACACTGAAGCTTTCTTT.

The chain couples TRBV30 to TRBJ1-1; D unclear. Per germline, CDR1 GTSNPN and CDR2 SVGIG (reference sequence). The CDR3 runs 14 residues. Trimming left V 0 bases short and J 4 bases short, with 12 bases between. CDR3 nucleotide sequence: TGTGCCTGGAGTGTCCGGTTCAGTGGCACTGAAGCTTTCTTT. Protein sequence: CAWSVRFSGTEAFF. The full variable domain, in which reference TRBV30 and TRBJ1-1 provide the parts outside the CDR3, is SQTIHQWPATLVQPVGSPLSLECTVEGTSNPNLYWYRQAAGRGLQLLFYSVGIGQISSEVPQNLSASRPQDRQFILSSKKLLLSDSGFYLCAWSVRFSGTEAFFGQGTRLTVV.

This clone has just a few counts. V gene TRBV19 combines with J gene TRBJ2-7; tentatively, D is TRBD1 (5 bases). Germline V gene data show CDR1 as LNHDA and CDR2 as SQIVND (reference sequence). This CDR3 is built from 13 residues. The V end lost 5 bases, the J end lost 3 bases, and 11 bases lay between the germline ends. As DNA, the CDR3 is TGTGCCAGTAGTGCGACAGTAGACTACGAGCAGTACTTC. This codes for CASSATVDYEQYF.

Within the sample, this clone is medium-sized. This chain connects TRBV4-3 to TRBJ2-5; D is unclear. Germline-derived CDR1 and CDR2 are LGHNA and YSLEER. The CDR3 consists of 15 residues. Trimming removed 1 base at V and 5 bases at J, with 14 bases between. CDR3 coding DNA: TGCGCCAGCAGCCAAGGATTGGGCGTGGGCGAGACCCAGTACTTC. Amino acids: CASSQGLGVGETQYF.

CDR3 bases: TGTGCCAGCAGTTTAGGCCAGGGGGACCATGGCTACACCTTC. This codes for CASSLGQGDHGYTF. The chain employs TRBV27 and TRBJ1-2; 7 nucleotides align to TRBD1. CDR3 length: 14 residues. Germline CDR1 is MNHEY and CDR2 is SMNVEV (reference sequence). Germline trimming cut 2 bases from V and 6 bases from J; bases unmatched to any gene: 6.

The chain links TRBV19 to TRBJ2-6, with TRBD1 identical over 8 bases. This CDR3 is built from 18 residues. In germline, CDR1 is LNHDA, CDR2 SQIVND (reference sequence). Trimming at V came to 5 bases and at J to 0 bases, leaving 9 bases not matched to a gene. This chain's CDR3 is CASSLAGGSYSGANVLTF. For the CDR3, the DNA is TGTGCCAGTAGTCTCGCAGGGGGCTCCTACTCTGGGGCCAACGTCCTGACTTTC.

This clone was detected only a few times. The rearrangement uses TRBV11-2 and TRBJ1-1; D unclear. The CDR3 runs 14 residues. Trimming pared 8 bases from V and 0 bases from J, leaving 13 bases between. Per germline, CDR1 SGHAT and CDR2 FQNNGV. This CDR3 reads CASDSGLMNTEAFF. The DNA for the CDR3 is TGTGCCAGCGACTCCGGGCTAATGAACACTGAAGCTTTCTTT.

V gene TRBV6-1 combines with J gene TRBJ1-4, with TRBD1 identical over 8 bases. With V trimmed by 1 base and J by 7 bases, 2 bases remained unmatched. This CDR3 is built from 14 residues. Germline V gene sequence: CDR1 MNHNS, CDR2 SASEGT. The CDR3 reads CASSEGTGFEKLFF. CDR3 coding DNA: TGTGCCAGCAGTGAAGGGACAGGGTTTGAAAAACTGTTTTTT.

This clone was detected a few times. J is TRBJ1-2 and V is TRBV5-6, with D maybe TRBD1 (5 bases). With 2 bases removed from V and 5 bases from J, the gap between germline ends came to 13 bases. The CDR3 is made up of 14 amino acids. Germline loops: CDR1 SGHDT, CDR2 YYEEEE. The CDR3 protein is CASSFAGGGYGYTF. The CDR3 nucleotides are TGTGCCAGCAGCTTCGCGGGGGGAGGGTATGGCTACACCTTC. Drawing the rest from reference TRBV5-6 and TRBJ1-2, the complete variable domain is DAGVTQSPTHLIKTRGQQVTLRCSPKSGHDTVSWYQQALGQGPQFIFQYYEEEERQRGNFPDRFSGHQFPNYSSELNVNALLLGDSALYLCASSFAGGGYGYTFGSGTRLTVV.

The chain joins TRBV2 to TRBJ1-5; D is uncertain. Germline V gives CDR1 SNHLY, CDR2 FYNNEI. V was pared by 4 bases and J by 1 base, with 8 bases between. The CDR3 consists of 14 residues. This CDR3 is CASSVTGSNQPQHF. CDR3 nucleotides: TGTGCCAGCAGTGTGACGGGGAGCAATCAGCCCCAGCATTTT.